A selection of T cell receptor beta chains follows, all from one sample in a study of cytomegalovirus exposure and HLA in healthy donors. TCRdb's copy holds only in-frame clones and misses some; the assay was immunoSEQ multiplex PCR. Its listing shows some 55,000 clones. The sample comprised PBMCs. The receptors were sampled from a young man in good health and CMV-seropositive. CDR3s include the opening cysteine and the closing phenylalanine or tryptophan.

>TRBJ2-3|TRBV27
CASSGLAGVSDTQYF
>TRBJ2-1|TRBV7-2
CASSFSPSRDEQFF
>TRBJ2-7|TRBV10-3
CAISESAGGSYEQYF
>TRBJ2-1|TRBV10-3
CAISGTSGRLLYNEQFF
>TRBJ2-1|TRBV4-1
CASSLGTSGPSYNEQFF
>NA|TRBV6-1
CASSVVGTSYEQYF
>TRBJ1-1|TRBV19
CASSIGGQNTEAFF
>TRBJ2-4|TRBV2
CASSVPRTGSGGRAKNIQYF
>TRBJ2-7|TRBV2
CASMAQGNSYEQYF
>TRBJ1-1|TRBV10-3
CAIRRENTEAFF
>TRBJ2-3|TRBV30
CAWTLTDTQYF
>TRBJ1-5|TRBV11-2
CASSPTGGSNQPQHF
>TRBJ1-4|TRBV29-1
CSVGSSRDEKLFF
>TRBJ1-2|TRBV19
CASSKDNNYGYTF
>TRBJ2-2|TRBV2
CASSEEGADTGELFF
>TRBJ2-7|TRBV30
CAWALRAGGYSSYEQYF
>TRBJ2-7|TRBV9
CASSVRGTAYEQYF
>TRBJ2-3|TRBV6-1
CASSKGQGSTDTQYF
>TRBJ2-1|TRBV6-4
CASSDSSGSYNEQFF
>TRBJ2-5|TRBV30
CASNERETQYF
>TRBJ2-3|TRBV2
CASSLGTSRTDTQYF
>TRBJ1-2|TRBV10-2
CASSETGTSRGYTF
>TRBJ1-1|TRBV10-3
CAITQGKELNTEAFF
>TRBJ1-1|TRBV5-1
CASSLAQGSNTEAFF
>TRBJ1-6|TRBV5-4
CASSLEGGYNSPLHF
>TRBJ2-2|TRBV6-1
CASSPGTGASGELFF
>TRBJ1-1|TRBV19
CASTKLTGADTEAFF
>TRBJ1-1|TRBV30
CAWSRGVNAEAFF
>TRBJ2-1|TRBV28
CASIRGEWANEQFF
>TRBJ2-7|TRBV2
CAKHAGTGNYEQYF
>TRBJ2-7|TRBV7-9
CASSYQEFEQYF
>TRBJ1-1|TRBV11-2
CASSLGATGVRTEAFF
>TRBJ2-5|TRBV5-1
CASHRGQETQYF
>TRBJ2-7|TRBV4-1
CASSQAGQGGHEQYF
>TRBJ2-1|TRBV6-1
CASSEAGENYNEQFF
>TRBJ2-1|TRBV27
CASSLWPNSYNEQFF
>TRBJ2-2|TRBV7-2
CASSSLITGELFF
>TRBJ1-1|TRBV28
CASSLGTGGGLNTEAFF
>TRBJ2-3|TRBV5-1
CASSLGGGSTDTQYF
>NA|TRBV9
CASSVHEVPVYEQYF
>TRBJ2-7|TRBV11-2
CASSFAGAAYEQYF
>TRBJ2-1|TRBV5-1
CASSLWTGGNEQFF
>TRBJ1-5|TRBV25-1
CASSAQGRGNQPQHF
>TRBJ1-2|TRBV28
CASSLDGTENYGYTF
>TRBJ2-2|TRBV7-6
CASSLGGGRGAGELFF
>TRBJ2-5|TRBV4-1
CASSQWQQETQYF
>TRBJ1-5|TRBV13
CASSLWGVQPQHF
>TRBJ1-1|TRBV6-6
CASSYSGGDATEAFF
>TRBJ1-3|TRBV4-1
CASSQARPGNTIYF